The present T cell receptor (beta chain) was sequenced within a study of control samples from healthy donors and cancer patients. The assay was immunoSEQ multiplex PCR, and TCRdb's table has in-frame clones only and misses some. The table shows approximately 97,000 clones, with 80% to 95% occurring only once. A few counts support this clone. This CDR3 is 12 amino acids long. Trimming took off 3 bases at V and 4 bases at J, with 3 bases between the two ends. The germline V gene encodes CDR1 LGHNA and CDR2 YSLEER. The V gene is TRBV4-3, the J gene TRBJ1-4; D ambiguous. The sample consisted of blood. The clonotype comes from a human donor in good health. The donor label of this sample is uncertain. This chain's CDR3 is CASSQINEKLFF. The DNA of the CDR3 is TGCGCCAGCAGCCAGATTAATGAAAAACTGTTTTTT.